The next 15 T cell receptor beta chains were all read from a single sample in a study of identical twins. TCRdb recomputed calls from the 5' RACE reads with MiXCR, one row per CDR3 protein. This sample has some 1,600,000 distinct CDR3 sequences; 25% to 35% occur once, and the top ten carry roughly 0.3%. The specimen was cord blood. These receptors all stem from a newborn girl in good health.

CDR3 in amino acids: CASSFPRRYNEKLFF. In nucleotides, the CDR3 is TGTGCCAGCAGCTTTCCTCGACGGTATAATGAAAAACTGTTTTTT. The chain uses TRBV7-9 and TRBJ1-4; D is uncertain. Germline CDR1 is SEHNR and CDR2 is FQNEAQ (reference sequence). V was clipped by 3 bases and J by 4 bases, with 12 bases between them. This CDR3 has 15 amino acids.

As regards this clonotype: An end of the junction differs from the germline gene, which may be a read error. V usage is TRBV29-1 and J usage is TRBJ1-1; D is unresolved. The CDR3 loop spans 14 amino acids. Per the germline V gene, CDR1 is SQVTM and CDR2 is ANQGSEA. DNA for the CDR3: TGCAGCGTCGAAGATCCATATATGAACACTGAAGCTTTCTTT. Translating gives CSVEDPYMNTEAFF.

V and J are TRBV4-2 and TRBJ2-3; possibly TRBD2 for D (6 bases). CDR1 is LGHNA, CDR2 YNFKEQ, per germline. Trimming stripped 1 base from V and 5 bases from J, with 25 bases between. This CDR3 is built from 19 residues. The CDR3 DNA follows: TGTGCCAGCAGCCAAGGACCCTCGGCGCGGGGCTACGTCGGAGATACGCAGTATTTT. It encodes CASSQGPSARGYVGDTQYF.

The chain has TRBV6-2 or TRBV6-3 and TRBJ2-1; tentative D call: TRBD2 (6 bases). Trimming took off 6 bases at V and 10 bases at J, with 16 bases between the two ends. This CDR3 spans 13 amino acids. Germline V gene lookup returns CDR1 MNHEY and CDR2 SVGEGT. In nucleotides, the CDR3 is TGTGCCAGCAGAACCCTCGGGACTTTCGAGCAGTTCTTC. Its protein product is CASRTLGTFEQFF.

The table lists this clonotype with many counts. This chain uses TRBV7-9 with TRBJ2-3; D unclear. Germline V gives CDR1 SEHNR, CDR2 FQNEAQ (reference sequence). With 5 bases removed from V and 1 base from J, the gap between germline ends came to 10 bases. The CDR3 loop spans 14 amino acids. The CDR3 spells CASSLVVRTDTQYF. Written as DNA, the CDR3 is TGTGCCAGCAGCCTAGTGGTCCGCACAGATACGCAGTATTTT.

The rearrangement joins TRBV3-1 to TRBJ2-2; either TRBD1 or TRBD2 may supply D (5 bases each). Germline V gene data show CDR1 as LGHDT and CDR2 as YNNKEL (reference sequence). V was pared by 4 bases and J by 4 bases, with 10 bases between. The length of the CDR3 is 14 residues. This CDR3 is CASSPRGSTGELFF. The CDR3 DNA reads TGTGCCAGCAGCCCGAGGGGTTCCACCGGGGAGCTGTTTTTT.

The CDR3 nucleotides read TGCAGTGCTAGAGGCAGGGGGCGAGGGAACTATGGCTACACCTTC. This encodes CSARGRGRGNYGYTF. V gene TRBV20-1 combines with J gene TRBJ1-2; 8 bases agree with TRBD1. Germline trimming cut 1 base from V and 2 bases from J; bases unmatched to any gene: 6. Germline V CDR1 and CDR2: DFQATT, SNEGSKA (reference sequence). The CDR3 totals 15 residues.

This chain links TRBV20-1 with TRBJ2-4, with 9 bases lining up with TRBD2. CDR1 DFQATT and CDR2 SNEGSKA come from the germline V gene (reference sequence). J gave up 9 bases and V 0 bases, and 6 bases lay outside the gene matches. There are 14 residues in the CDR3. CDR3 DNA sequence: TGCAGTGCTAGAGATGCTAGCGGGGTAACCATTCAGTACTTC. Encoded protein: CSARDASGVTIQYF.

This clonotype appeared a few times. The V gene is TRBV4-2, the J gene TRBJ1-5, with D hard to call. Germline loops: CDR1 LGHNA, CDR2 YNFKEQ. Trimming cost V 0 bases and J 4 bases, with 10 bases left between them. The CDR3 is 15 residues long. CDR3 loop: CASSQDRARNQPQHF. CDR3 nucleotide sequence: TGTGCCAGCAGCCAAGATAGAGCCCGAAATCAGCCCCAGCATTTT.

The J gene is TRBJ1-5, the V gene TRBV19; no clear D gene. V was cut by 7 bases and J by 0 bases, with 13 bases left in between. The CDR3 spans 15 residues. The germline V gene encodes CDR1 LNHDA and CDR2 SQIVND (reference sequence). DNA of the CDR3: TGTGCCAGTACCGCGGGAGACGTTAGCAATCAGCCCCAGCATTTT. As protein: CASTAGDVSNQPQHF.

V is TRBV7-6 and J is TRBJ2-5; possible D gene TRBD1, 5 bases. The CDR3 length is 15 residues. CDR1 and CDR2 (germline): SGHVS, FNYEAQ. V was cut by 7 bases and J by 11 bases, with 26 bases left in between. In nucleotides, the CDR3 is TGTGCCAGCACCCCCGTTGGCAGGGATTTCAATGAGCAGTACTTC. This sequence encodes CASTPVGRDFNEQYF.

This clonotype has ten or more counts. The chain has TRBV6-5 and TRBJ2-3; 7 bases fit TRBD2. The CDR3 sequence is 15 residues long. Germline V gene data show CDR1 as MNHEY and CDR2 as SVGAGI. V was clipped by 2 bases and J by 0 bases; unmatched bases: 2. The CDR3 bases are TGTGCCAGCAGTTACGCTAGCGGAAGCACAGATACGCAGTATTTT. Translated, it gives CASSYASGSTDTQYF.

The gene calls are TRBV3-1 and TRBJ2-5; D gene uncertain. The CDR3 consists of 15 residues. Germline loops: CDR1 LGHDT, CDR2 YNNKEL (reference sequence). V lost 2 bases and J lost 0, with 10 bases in between. The CDR3 region has the DNA TGTGCCAGCAGCCAACTACCAGGCCACCAAGAGACCCAGTACTTC. Protein product: CASSQLPGHQETQYF.

This clonotype was counted a few times. The V gene is TRBV13, the J gene TRBJ2-1; TRBD1 might be the D (5 bases). Trimming took 0 bases from V and 12 from J, leaving 9 bases between them. CDR1 PRHDT and CDR2 FYEKMQ come from the germline V gene (reference sequence). The CDR3 sequence is 12 residues long. The chain's CDR3 is CASSLGRDGQFF. The CDR3 nucleotides are TGTGCCAGCAGCTTAGGCAGGGATGGGCAGTTCTTC. Variable domain in full (rest from reference TRBV13 and TRBJ2-1): AAGVIQSPRHLIKEKRETATLKCYPIPRHDTVYWYQQGPGQDPQFLISFYEKMQSDKGSIPDRFSAQQFSDYHSELNMSSLELGDSALYFCASSLGRDGQFFGPGTRLTVL.

The chain is built from TRBV11-2 and TRBJ1-1; D possibly corresponds to TRBD1 (5 bases). The germline CDR1 and CDR2 sequences are SGHAT and FQNNGV. V dropped 1 base and J dropped 4 bases, with 13 bases sitting between them. This CDR3 contains 15 residues. For the CDR3, the DNA is TGTGCCAGCAGCTTAGCGGGCAGGGCGGTCACTGAAGCTTTCTTT. Protein: CASSLAGRAVTEAFF. The full variable domain, in which reference TRBV11-2 and TRBJ1-1 provide the parts outside the CDR3, is EAGVAQSPRYKIIEKRQSVAFWCNPISGHATLYWYQQILGQGPKLLIQFQNNGVVDDSQLPKDRFSAERLKGVDSTLKIQPAKLEDSAVYLCASSLAGRAVTEAFFGQGTRLTVV.